The entry that follows covers one T cell receptor beta chain sequence. The data were taken from a study of T cells in tuberculosis. Sequencing of TCR-alpha and TCR-beta chains was unpaired. Measured with immunoSEQ multiplex PCR; TCRdb has only the in-frame clones, and not every one. The sample has 50,000 to 65,000 clones, 88% seen once. CDR1 is LNHDA and CDR2 is SQIVND in the germline V gene (reference sequence). The length of the CDR3 is 16 residues. Unmatched junction bases numbered 7, after V lost 6 bases and J lost 2 bases. Thawed, overnight-rested PBMC were stained with GMM-loaded CD1B tetramer, viability dye and anti-CD3, then sorted. The CD1B tetramers carried C32 glucose monomycolate purified from Rhodococcus equi.

The specimen was CD1b-GMM tetramer-negative cells sorted from PBMCs. The chain joins TRBV19 to TRBJ2-5; 12 bases line up with TRBD2. This receptor was obtained from an adult woman with latent tuberculosis. This chain's CDR3 is CASSFSSGGGQETQYF. The CDR3 DNA reads TGTGCCAGTAGCTTTTCTAGCGGGGGGGGTCAAGAGACCCAGTACTTC.